This T cell receptor (beta chain) was captured in a study of cytomegalovirus exposure and HLA in healthy donors. Germline CDR1 is SGHRS and CDR2 is YFSETQ. The CDR3 length is 15 residues. Losses at the gene ends were 4 bases for V and 0 bases for J; bases not matched to a gene: 6. With regard to this clone: Its matching antigen is unknown.

The study ran its PCR with 60 Vbeta and 13 Jbeta primers. Libraries were prepared by immunoSEQ multiplex PCR; TCRdb keeps only in-frame clonotypes and omits some of them. Among roughly 180,000 clones listed, just under 80% were seen once. Whole-study results and caveats: Researchers left out some V segments, among them TRBV6-2 and TRBV6-3, as indistinguishable. Fewer than 200 TCR beta chains were listed as cytomegalovirus-associated.

J is TRBJ1-1 and V is TRBV5-1; 7 positions match TRBD1. The receptor comes from a woman between 50 and 59 years old in good health and CMV-seropositive. The material sequenced was PBMCs. CDR3 DNA sequence: TGCGCCAGCAGCCTAATGACAGGGCTGAACACTGAAGCTTTCTTT. Translation gives CASSLMTGLNTEAFF.